This T cell receptor beta chain was identified in a study of blood T cells in healthy people across ages. Notes on the study in general: Fewer expanded clones and more diversity marked long-lived versus aged donors. Unsorted PBMC input precluded a conclusive naive versus antigen-experienced comparison.

With regard to this clonotype: Antigen specificity is unknown.

The CDR3 sequence is 13 residues long. CDR1 and CDR2 (germline): SGHAT, FQNNGV. The V and J ends lost 3 bases and 7 bases respectively, with 12 bases between them. Alongside a J-beta primer mix, a sample-barcoded 5' primer served in a second PCR lasting about 6 to 12 cycles. TCRdb re-analysed the 5' RACE reads in MiXCR, keeping a single row per CDR3 protein. This sample carries over a million distinct CDR3 sequences, approximately 43% of them seen once, and the ten largest clones take less than 5%. The receptor comes from a woman younger than 35 in good health. The sample was blood. J is TRBJ1-2 and V is TRBV11-2; no firm D call. The CDR3 reads CASSFSLEGGYTF. The CDR3 DNA is TGTGCCAGCAGCTTTAGTTTGGAAGGTGGCTACACCTTC.